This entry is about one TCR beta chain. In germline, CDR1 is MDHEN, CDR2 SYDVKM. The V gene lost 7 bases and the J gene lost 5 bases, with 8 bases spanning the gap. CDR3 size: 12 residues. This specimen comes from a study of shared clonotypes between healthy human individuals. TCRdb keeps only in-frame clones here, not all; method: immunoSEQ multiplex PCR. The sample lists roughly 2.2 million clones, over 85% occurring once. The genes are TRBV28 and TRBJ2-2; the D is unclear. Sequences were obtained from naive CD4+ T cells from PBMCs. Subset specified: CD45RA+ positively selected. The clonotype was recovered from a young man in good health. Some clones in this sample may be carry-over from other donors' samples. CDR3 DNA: TGTGCCAGCATCTGGGGTACCGGGGAGCTGTTTTTT. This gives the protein CASIWGTGELFF.